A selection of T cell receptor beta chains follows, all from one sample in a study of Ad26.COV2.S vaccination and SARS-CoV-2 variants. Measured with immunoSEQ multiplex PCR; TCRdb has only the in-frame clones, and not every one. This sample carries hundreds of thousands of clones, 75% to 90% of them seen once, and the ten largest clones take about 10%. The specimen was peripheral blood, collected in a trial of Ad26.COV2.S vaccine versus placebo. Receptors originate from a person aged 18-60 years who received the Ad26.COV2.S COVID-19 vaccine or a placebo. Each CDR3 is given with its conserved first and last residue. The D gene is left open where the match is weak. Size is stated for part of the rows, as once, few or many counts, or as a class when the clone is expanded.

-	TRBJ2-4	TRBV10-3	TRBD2	CAISEGLAGGQAKNIQYF	TGTGCCATCAGTGAGGGGCTAGCGGGGGGGCAGGCCAAAAACATTCAGTACTTC
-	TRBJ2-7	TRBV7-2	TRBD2	CASSSTSGVVSEQYF	TGTGCCAGCAGCTCGACTAGCGGGGTGGTATCCGAGCAGTACTTC
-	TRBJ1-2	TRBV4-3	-	CASSQSGVGGYTF	TGCGCCAGCAGCCAATCAGGGGTAGGGGGCTACACCTTC
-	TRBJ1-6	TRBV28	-	CASNQNSPLHF	TGTGCCAGCAACCAAAATTCACCCCTCCACTTT
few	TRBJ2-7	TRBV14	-	CASSQAVSLWDSRYEQYF	TGTGCCAGCAGCCAAGCCGTTTCTTTGTGGGACTCCCGTTACGAGCAGTACTTC
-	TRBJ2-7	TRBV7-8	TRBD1	CASSLGGPGQGAEQYF	TGTGCCAGCAGCTTAGGTGGACCGGGACAGGGCGCCGAGCAGTACTTC
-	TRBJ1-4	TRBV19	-	CASTLGRTTNEKLFF	TGTGCCAGCACCCTGGGACGGACAACTAATGAAAAACTGTTTTTT
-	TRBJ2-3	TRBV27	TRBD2	CASNLAGGSDTQYF	TGTGCCAGCAACTTAGCGGGAGGGTCAGATACGCAGTATTTT
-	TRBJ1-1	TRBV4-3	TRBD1	CASSQEGQGGKAFF	TGCGCCAGCAGCCAAGAGGGACAGGGAGGGAAAGCTTTCTTT
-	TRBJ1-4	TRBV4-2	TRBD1	CASSQDKGRGDEKLFF	TGTGCCAGCAGCCAAGATAAGGGCAGGGGGGATGAAAAACTGTTTTTT
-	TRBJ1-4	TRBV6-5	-	CASSPSGGRREKLFF	TGTGCCAGCAGTCCATCCGGGGGGAGGCGTGAAAAACTGTTTTTT